This T cell receptor (beta chain) is from a study of T cell responses to AZD1222 COVID-19 vaccine (dated by TCRdb to the early 2020s). About the investigation overall: A total of about 240 trial participants underwent TCR sequencing, of whom around 200 received two doses of AZD1222 and some 25 received two doses of the MenACWY control vaccine. Trial participants were enrolled into age subgroups of 18-55, 56-69 and 70-plus years, which contained about 150, 27 and 61 TCR-sequenced participants, respectively. The full study reports these points: CD4 TCRs associated with the vaccine covered the entire spike protein, and the dominant responses were in regions 160-218 and 743-854. The 56-69-year group was small, and its depth increase did not reach significance, likely because of low power. Conclusions about previously exposed vaccinees are limited because only a handful of AZD1222 recipients were SARS-CoV-2 seropositive at baseline. Spike-specific TCR breadth and depth rose significantly after two AZD1222 doses compared with day 0 and with MenACWY recipients. Participants were mostly white British, with more females than males. The authors suggested clonal diversity may have been underestimated. Because no day 14 peak-response samples were available, the repertoires could be characterized only after the peak T cell response. Reportedly, close to half of the unique spike-specific TCRs recognized epitopes lying outside the regions that are mutated in the B.1.351 and B.1.1.7 variants.

The CDR3 regions of human TCRbeta chains were subjected to immunosequencing. On the authors' methods: Repertoire TCRs were checked for matches against a reference library of SARS-CoV-2-specific TCRs that had been generated using the MIRA antigen-specificity platform. Breadth was defined as the fraction of unique TCRs that were SARS-CoV-2-associated, and depth was defined as the fraction of total T cells that were SARS-CoV-2-associated. Each spike-specific TCR was assigned to its reactive spike region and to a CD4 or CD8 class using the MIRA data. Log10-transformed breadth and depth values were compared by one-way ANOVA with Sidak's multiple comparisons tests. TCRdb re-hosts the immuneACCESS table, in-frame sequences only. Its copies lack some clones; in the studies checked, an unresolved V gene accounts for under half of them, and the cause for the rest is not known. V and J calls and clone size are those listed in that table; D and trimming were worked out from the DNA. In this sample the table shows approximately 180,000 clones, around 94% of which occur a single time. The ten largest clones capture 3.6% of the sample.

This clone was recorded only once. Its antigen is still unknown. There are no base qualities to consult, and no much larger clone falls within one base. Explained via the paper, the time point label denotes: about 28 days (+/-7) after the second vaccine dose. The sample's treatment or condition label is to be understood as: meningococcal conjugate vaccine given as trial control. The vaccinee samples were drawn from two UK trials, COV001 and COV002, one of which was a single-blind randomized controlled phase 2/3 trial testing AZD1222 (ChAdOx1 nCoV-19) in healthy adults. For TCRbeta chain sequencing, PBMC samples were collected from trial participants at day 0 and at day 28 after the second dose. The germline V gene provides CDR1 WSHSY and CDR2 SAAADI. Trimming costs V 2 bases and J 1 base, and their ends lie 8 bases apart. From the cysteine up to the phenylalanine, the CDR3 has a length of 14 residues. Only the CDR3 portion is preserved as DNA: 42 bases, with reading frame beginning at the first base.

The sample was peripheral blood, taken 28 days after the second dose of the MenACWY control vaccine. This TCR came from an adult who received the MenACWY meningococcal vaccine as a control. The chain joins TRBV10-2 to TRBJ1-1; TRBD1 is perhaps the D gene, given 6 matching bases. In nucleotide form, the sequence is TGCGCCAGCAGTGAGAACAGGGCGAACACTGAAGCTTTCTTT. Its translation reads: CASSENRANTEAFF.